This paragraph reports one T cell receptor beta chain. Which antigen it targets is not known. One base away there is no much larger clone; base qualities are not given. Trimming removed 0 bases from V and 6 bases from J, leaving 9 bases between the germline ends. The CDR3, cysteine through phenylalanine, is 14 amino acids long. The read is trimmed to its CDR3 DNA, 42 bases read in frame from base 1. CDR1 and CDR2, per the germline V gene (reference sequence), are LNHDA and SQIVND. Read against the paper, the sample's time point label means: newly diagnosed GD, antithyroid drugs for less than 3 months. For both TCR sequencing and RNA sequencing, RNA was extracted from PBMCs in TRIzol. Graves' disease was diagnosed according to American Thyroid Association guidelines. Recruitment of patients was carried out at an endocrinology department in Xi'an, China. Each patient gave approximately 9.7 milliliters of peripheral blood, collected in an EDTA anticoagulant tube. Ficoll Paque Plus density gradient separation was used to isolate PBMCs, and no further T cell sorting was performed. An Agilent 2100 Bioanalyzer and agarose gel were used to assess RNA quality, and a NanoDrop 2000 was used to measure RNA concentration.

This sample is part of a study of regulatory T cells in long-lasting Graves disease (dated by TCRdb to the early 2020s). Regarding the study in general: Newly diagnosed Graves' disease patients had taken antithyroid drugs for less than 3 months. Patients with persistent Graves' disease were compared with patients with newly diagnosed Graves' disease using TCR sequencing and RNA sequencing of peripheral blood. The study was registered as a clinical trial and conducted in China. TCR sequencing covered approximately 13 persistent and 20 or so newly diagnosed Graves' disease patients, 33 samples in total. Paper-wide results and their limitations: The authors acknowledged the small sample size as a limitation that may reduce accuracy. More public clonotypes were shared among persistent patients (approximately 3,000) than among newly diagnosed patients (approximately 930). Peripheral blood alone was examined, since thyroid tissue, which constituted the primary lesion, could not be accessed. Only the TCR beta chain was sequenced and analyzed. Persistent disease showed preferential use of TRBV28, TRBJ1-2 and TRBJ2-5, whereas newly diagnosed disease favored TRBV20-1 and TRBJ2-1. Compared with newly diagnosed patients, patients with persistent Graves' disease had lower TCR Shannon entropy and fewer highly expanded clones, which suggests clonal expansion.

The library was built by means of multiplex PCR. For sequencing, an Illumina HiSeq 4000 was employed. To build TCR beta libraries, CDR3 regions were amplified by Arm-PCR using iRepertoire HTBI primers. PCR products were gel purified before sequencing. Turning to the authors' computational methods: A total of 62 TRBV and 14 TRBJ segments were identified across samples and were used for gene usage analysis of CDR3 amino acid clonotypes. COPE and FqMerger were used to merge filtered high-quality paired reads into contigs. BLAST was used to align contigs to IMGT TRBV, TRBD and TRBJ reference genes, with CDR3 defined following IMGT. Any clonotype with a frequency above 0.1% was counted as a highly expanded clone. Shannon entropy was used to measure repertoire diversity, and the Gini coefficient was used to measure V-J evenness. A clonotype was considered public if more than one individual shared it. TCRdb trimmed the raw reads at Q25, called clones with MiXCR and kept productive beta chains. When rows share a CDR3 protein, they turn into one entry using the most common DNA and genes. These V and J calls are TCRdb output, not the study's own analysis. A total of about 370,000 distinct CDR3 sequences appear in this sample, about 16% of them only once. Approximately 22% of the sample lies in the top ten.

This TCR was sampled from a female donor with Graves disease. The rearrangement joined TRBV19 to TRBJ2-1; TRBD2 is possibly the D segment (5 matching bases). This material consisted of peripheral blood mononuclear cells (PBMCs), taken at new diagnosis, from a patient treated with antithyroid drugs. The sequenced DNA is TGTGCCAGTAGTATAGATCTAGGAGGCAATGAGCAGTTCTTC. This gives the protein CASSIDLGGNEQFF.